Following are 2 T cell receptor beta chains from one sample sequenced in a study of T cell responses to AZD1222 COVID-19 vaccine. Profiling relied on immunoSEQ multiplex PCR, and the TCRdb table lists in-frame clones only, not all of them. The repertoire holds roughly 150,000 clones, with approximately 91% as singletons. Sequences were derived from peripheral blood, sampled 28 days after the second AZD1222 dose. Receptor source: an adult who received the AZD1222 COVID-19 vaccine.

The chain joins TRBV2 to TRBJ1-6, with 11 bases fitting TRBD1. J gave up 7 bases and V 7 bases, and 12 bases lay outside the gene matches. The CDR3 has 17 residues. Per the germline V gene, CDR1 is SNHLY and CDR2 is FYNNEI. CDR3 in amino acids: CASNPARTGGPNSPLHF. DNA of the CDR3: TGTGCCAGCAACCCGGCTAGGACAGGGGGCCCGAATTCACCCCTCCACTTT.

This clone was detected ten times or more. Other nucleotide sequences in the sample specify the same CDR3. V is TRBV2 and J is TRBJ1-5; D uncertain. V dropped 6 bases and J dropped 0 bases, with 6 bases sitting between them. Germline V CDR1 and CDR2: SNHLY, FYNNEI. The CDR3 totals 13 residues. The CDR3 here is CASRRDSNQPQHF. The CDR3 DNA follows: TGTGCCAGCAGACGGGATAGCAATCAGCCCCAGCATTTT.